This is a list of T cell receptor beta chains from one sample in a study of blood T cell repertoires in COVID-19. The data were produced by immunoSEQ multiplex PCR, yet TCRdb's version contains in-frame clones alone and is incomplete. The profile shows 230,000 or so clones, over 80% of them singletons. The sequencing sample was made of peripheral blood. The receptors originated from a human donor in a cohort sampled during active COVID-19. CDR3s include the opening cysteine and the closing phenylalanine or tryptophan. The order of the fields is J gene, D gene, V gene, clone size, CDR3 DNA, CDR3 protein. The D gene is left open where the match is weak. The listing skips clone size in some rows; elsewhere it reads once, few, many or a size class.

>TRBJ2-1|TRBD2|TRBV19|-
TGTGCCAGTAGCTTATTACCGGGACTAGCGGGAGGCAATGAGCAGTTCTTC
CASSLLPGLAGGNEQFF
>TRBJ1-4|TRBD1|TRBV5-6|-
TGTGCCAGCAGGACGGACAGGGGGCGCGATAATGAAAAACTGTTTTTT
CASRTDRGRDNEKLFF
>TRBJ2-3|-|TRBV19|once
TGTGCCGTCAGCCCTGATACCCTAGCAATGGGTACGCAGTATTTT
CAVSPDTLAMGTQYF
>TRBJ1-1|-|TRBV6-1|few
TGTGCCAGCAGTGAATTCGACACTGAAGCTTTCTTT
CASSEFDTEAFF
>TRBJ2-7|TRBD2|TRBV24-1|-
TGTGCCACCAGTGATGGACTAGCGGAGGCCTACGAGCAGTACTTC
CATSDGLAEAYEQYF
>TRBJ2-2|-|TRBV7-9|-
TGTGCCAGCAGCTCGACTAGGGAGCTGTTTTTT
CASSSTRELFF
>TRBJ1-5|TRBD1|TRBV19|-
TGTGCCAGTACTCTCAGACAGGGAAGGAGGAGCAATCAGCCCCAGCATTTT
CASTLRQGRRSNQPQHF
>TRBJ2-5|-|TRBV29-1|once
TGCAGCGCCCCCCCGACAGGGAGGTGGGAGACCCAGTACTTC
CSAPPTGRWETQYF
>TRBJ2-7|TRBD1|TRBV7-9|-
TGTGCCAGCAGCCACGCCGGGACAGGGGGACTCTACGAGCAGTACTTC
CASSHAGTGGLYEQYF
>TRBJ1-2|-|TRBV19|-
TGTGCCAGTAGTATATCCAGCAGGGCTTTTAACTATGGCTACACCTTC
CASSISSRAFNYGYTF
>TRBJ2-5|-|TRBV7-8|-
TGTGCCCTCGGAGGAACGGGCCTAGGGGAGACCCAGTACTTC
CALGGTGLGETQYF
>TRBJ2-7|-|TRBV28|large
TGTGCCAGCAGTTTTCGCCATGACAACTACGAGCAGTACTTC
CASSFRHDNYEQYF
>TRBJ2-5|TRBD1|TRBV9|-
TGTGCCAGCAGCGTAGACCCCCGAGCAGGGGGCGAAGAGACCCAGTACTTC
CASSVDPRAGGEETQYF
>TRBJ1-5|-|TRBV7-2|-
TGTGCCAGCAGCCTTGGAATAGCGAGCAATCAGCCCCAGCATTTT
CASSLGIASNQPQHF
>TRBJ1-3|TRBD1|TRBV10-3|-
TGTGCCATCAGTGACTCGACAGGGACCATACCAATCTCTGGAAACACCATATATTTT
CAISDSTGTIPISGNTIYF
>TRBJ2-7|TRBD1|TRBV29-1|-
TGCAGCGCCGCAGTTCAGGGGGCGAACGAGCAGTACTTC
CSAAVQGANEQYF
>TRBJ2-3|-|TRBV7-3|-
TGTGCCAGCAGCTTAGTCGGGACTGGAAGCACAGATACGCAGTATTTT
CASSLVGTGSTDTQYF
>TRBJ2-7|-|TRBV7-8|-
TGTGCCAGCATGGACTTGCTCGACGAGCAGTACTTC
CASMDLLDEQYF
>TRBJ2-1|TRBD2|TRBV28|once
TGTGCCAGCAGACGGACTAGCGGGAGGTACAATGAGCAGTTCTTC
CASRRTSGRYNEQFF
>TRBJ1-2|-|TRBV28|-
TGTGCCAGCAGTTTAGTGGGGGCTAGATATGGCTACACCTTC
CASSLVGARYGYTF
>TRBJ2-5|-|TRBV6-2/TRBV6-3|-
TGTGCCAGCAGTCGCGTCGGGGAAGGGGAGACCCAGTACTTC
CASSRVGEGETQYF
>TRBJ2-1|TRBD1|TRBV2|-
TGTGCCAGCAGGCCAGACAGGGTCCGGCAGTTCTTC
CASRPDRVRQFF
>TRBJ1-6|TRBD1|TRBV9|-
TGTGCCAGCAGCGTAGCAGGGGGCGAGAATTCACCCCTCCACTTT
CASSVAGGENSPLHF
>TRBJ2-7|TRBD2|TRBV27|-
TGTGCCAGCAGGCTAGGACTAGCGTACGAGCAGTACTTC
CASRLGLAYEQYF
>TRBJ1-5|TRBD1|TRBV5-6|-
TGTGCCAGCAGCTTAAAGGACAGGGTCCAGCCCCAGCATTTT
CASSLKDRVQPQHF
>TRBJ1-2|TRBD1|TRBV7-9|-
TGTGCCAGCAGCCAAGTTTCACAGGGGGCTGGCTATGGCTACACCTTC
CASSQVSQGAGYGYTF
>TRBJ1-4|-|TRBV28|once
TGTGCCAGCAGCAACCCAGGGAAAAGCACTAATGAAAAACTGTTTTTT
CASSNPGKSTNEKLFF
>TRBJ1-5|TRBD1|TRBV10-3|-
TGTGCCATCGGGGGGACAGGTGATAGCAATCAGCCCCAGCATTTT
CAIGGTGDSNQPQHF
>TRBJ1-2|-|TRBV5-5|-
TGTGCCAGCAGCCCGGGACACCGAGCTACCTATGGCTACACCTTC
CASSPGHRATYGYTF
>TRBJ1-5|-|TRBV7-2|-
TGTGCCAGCAGCTTAGCACTCGATCAGCCCCAGCATTTT
CASSLALDQPQHF
>TRBJ2-7|TRBD2|TRBV12-5|-
TGTGCTAGTGGTTTGGGCGGACTAGCGGGAGGCGGCGAGCAGTACTTC
CASGLGGLAGGGEQYF
>TRBJ2-7|TRBD2|TRBV3-1/TRBV3-2|few
TGTGCCAGCAGCCAAGGAGTCAGGACTAGCGTGGCCTACGAGCAGTACTTC
CASSQGVRTSVAYEQYF
>TRBJ2-3|TRBD1|TRBV29-1|-
TGCAGCGTCGCCGGACAGGGAATGAGCACAGATACGCAGTATTTT
CSVAGQGMSTDTQYF